The text below deals with one T cell receptor (beta chain). Its matching antigen is unknown. This sample was included in a study of cytomegalovirus exposure and HLA in healthy donors. Study-level points and caveats: Near-uniform donor sequencing depth was presumed by presence/absence analyses.

In the PCR, 60 Vbeta and 13 Jbeta primers were used. Generated by immunoSEQ multiplex PCR, the TCRdb table keeps only in-frame clones and is missing some. The repertoire holds 150,000 to 200,000 clones, 75% to 80% seen once, with around 3.1% in the top ten. The specimen sequenced was PBMCs. This receptor was identified in a middle-aged woman in good health and CMV-seronegative.

CDR3 region: CASSLHRQGSGNTIYF. The CDR3 region has the DNA TGCGCCAGCAGCCTACATAGACAGGGCTCTGGAAACACCATATATTTT. V gene TRBV5-1 combines with J gene TRBJ1-3; 7 nucleotides agree with TRBD1. The CDR3 runs 16 residues. Germline lookup yields CDR1 SGHRS and CDR2 YFSETQ. Trimming at V came to 4 bases and at J to 0 bases, leaving 7 bases not matched to a gene. Filled out from reference TRBV5-1 and TRBJ1-3, the complete variable domain reads KAGVTQTPRYLIKTRGQQVTLSCSPISGHRSVSWYQQTPGQGLQFLFEYFSETQRNKGNFPGRFSGRQFSNSRSEMNVSTLELGDSALYLCASSLHRQGSGNTIYFGEGSWLTVV.